This T cell receptor beta chain emerged from a study of shared clonotypes between healthy human individuals (dated by TCRdb to 2020 to 2021). Context from the whole study: The cohort comprised a couple of women and a few men aged 18 to 49 years. To increase sequencing depth and limit assay-specific biases, TCR repertoire library preparation and sequencing were carried out by different laboratories using diverse techniques. Between about 0.8 and 9 billion PBMCs per donor were obtained by leukapheresis. To estimate repertoire size and how much clonotypes are shared between individuals, the study performed deep sequencing of blood TCR repertoires from roughly five healthy adults. Per donor, three plates each were used for CD4 naive and CD4 memory, two for CD8 naive, and one for CD8 memory. General findings and caveats noted by the study authors: Larger estimated clonotype richness was generally found for naive subsets than for memory subsets. Rarefaction of sorted-subset datasets indicated incomplete sequencing despite the large sequencing depth. Pairwise subsampling led to the expectation that sequencing depth would affect the degree of clonotype sharing among donors. The small number of donors limited the genetic and exposure-history diversity represented. Sampling was limited to blood, and TCR repertoires in tissue likely differ from TCR repertoires in blood. Compared with non-shared clonotypes, clonotypes shared by all four sorted-subset donors had higher generation probabilities. Around 5.4% of naive CD4, approximately 3.7% of naive CD8, 2.3% of memory CD4, and around 0.4% of memory CD8 clonotypes were shared across several donors.

Using the deep immunoSEQ assay, TCR CDR3 regions were amplified from genomic DNA by multiplex PCR. Extracted genomic DNA from each cell subset was spread evenly across all wells of several immunoSEQ 96-well plates, with each plate serving as a replicate. For sorted subsets, 150 to 200 ng genomic DNA, equal to 25,000 to 35,000 T cell genomes, was loaded into each replicate PCR. Purified libraries were quantified with a Qubit 3.0 fluorometer, sized on a Bioanalyzer 2100, and re-quantified with the KAPA Library Quantification kit. Every immunoSEQ 96-well plate was sequenced on a dedicated single-read 150-cycle Illumina NextSeq 550 flow cell. As for the authors' bioinformatics: Because the immunoSEQ output included only junctional sequences and no quality scores, the filtering could not be the same as the filtering used for full-length reads. Sequences were annotated with PyIR, a Python wrapper for IgBLAST v1.9, and V/J genes and CDR3 were assigned using IMGT germline references. Reads were removed for weak V/J assignments (E-value above 1e-6), missing CDR3, stop codons, out-of-frame junctions, or ambiguous translated residues. V3J clonotypes were defined by identical inferred V gene, J gene, and CDR3 amino acid sequence. Percentage overlap between repertoires was calculated by dividing the number of shared unique clonotypes by the size of the smaller repertoire. RTK rarefaction, the Chao1 estimator, and Recon v2.1 estimates of unobserved clonotypes were used to assess repertoire richness. OLGA was used to compute generation probabilities for all TCRbeta clonotypes that the gDNA method yielded from a handful of donors. The source is immuneACCESS, and TCRdb retained only in-frame sequences with V and J called. Part of the clones is not carried over; for the studies checked, unresolved V genes explain less than half of this, and the remainder is unexplained. From that table come the V and J calls and clone size; the DNA was used to work out D and trimming. A total of more than 2 million clones appear in this sample, about 95% of them only once. The ten most abundant clones make up roughly 1% of the sample.

CD8 naive samples were obtained by positive selection for CCR7 among CD45RO-negative cells, yielding a CD45RA+CCR7+ population from which TemRA cells were excluded. The donors were healthy, HIV-negative adults with no recently reported acute infections or vaccinations. Every donor was a Caucasian adult living in Nashville, Tennessee, USA. Blood was collected by leukapheresis, and PBMCs were isolated by Ficoll-Histopaque density gradient centrifugation and then cryopreserved in liquid nitrogen vapor phase. Purity and quantity of every magnetically sorted T cell population were checked by analytical flow cytometry. From each sorted fraction, genomic DNA was isolated and quantified by UV absorbance on a Nanodrop 2000c. About this clone: There is no known antigen for this receptor. It has no much larger one-base neighbor in the sample; base qualities were not kept.

Specimen: naive CD8+ T cells sorted from blood. The intended sense of this specimen's cell subset or site label: CD45RA+CCR7+. This clonotype was sampled from a man between 18 and 35 years old in good health.

The encoded CDR3 is CASSTQIGTSGSTETQYF. The sequenced DNA is TGTGCCAGCAGTACCCAGATCGGGACTAGCGGGAGTACAGAGACCCAGTACTTC. The chain was built from TRBV2 and TRBJ2-5; 14 central bases correspond to TRBD2. CDR1 SNHLY and CDR2 FYNNEI were looked up in the germline V gene. Ends trimmed: V by 5 bases, J by 4 bases; bases unmatched to a gene: 12. The cysteine opens and the phenylalanine closes a CDR3 of 18 amino acids. The only DNA kept is the CDR3, 54 bases in frame from the first base.